The rows below give T cell receptor beta chains drawn from one sample of a study of shared clonotypes between healthy human individuals. The protocol was immunoSEQ multiplex PCR, while the TCRdb copy is restricted to in-frame clones and leaves out a portion. The sample records about 1.5 million clones, about 98% being singletons. Material for sequencing was naive CD4+ T cells sorted from blood. The receptors here all came from a man aged 30-40 years in good health. CDR3s include the opening cysteine and the closing phenylalanine or tryptophan. D genes are given only for firm matches. A clone size is listed for some rows: how often the clone was seen (once, few, many), or a class if it is expanded.

d_gene: NA
abundance: NA
v_gene: TRBV7-2
j_gene: TRBJ2-7
CDR3nt: TGTGCCAGCAGCCCGAGGACAGCCGGCTCCTACGAGCAGTACTTC
CDR3aa: CASSPRTAGSYEQYF

d_gene: NA
abundance: NA
v_gene: TRBV25-1
j_gene: TRBJ1-2
CDR3nt: TGTGCCAGCAGTGAATCGGGCCTCAAGGGCTACACCTTC
CDR3aa: CASSESGLKGYTF

d_gene: NA
abundance: NA
v_gene: TRBV10-3
j_gene: TRBJ2-7
CDR3nt: TGTGCCATCAGTCAGACAGCGAATACCTACGAGCAGTACTTC
CDR3aa: CAISQTANTYEQYF

d_gene: NA
abundance: NA
v_gene: TRBV29-1
j_gene: TRBJ2-1
CDR3nt: TGCAGCGTTGGTCCCAAGGGCTACAATGAGCAGTTCTTC
CDR3aa: CSVGPKGYNEQFF

d_gene: NA
abundance: NA
v_gene: TRBV28
j_gene: TRBJ1-4
CDR3nt: TGTGCCAGCAGCCCCAGCGGGCTCTATGAAAAACTGTTTTTT
CDR3aa: CASSPSGLYEKLFF

d_gene: TRBD1
abundance: NA
v_gene: TRBV5-4
j_gene: TRBJ2-3
CDR3nt: TGTGCCAGCAGCTTGAACCGGGACAGGGGAACAGATACGCAGTATTTT
CDR3aa: CASSLNRDRGTDTQYF

d_gene: TRBD1
abundance: NA
v_gene: TRBV28
j_gene: TRBJ1-5
CDR3nt: TGTGCCAGCGAAAGGACAGGGAACAATCAGCCCCAGCATTTT
CDR3aa: CASERTGNNQPQHF

d_gene: NA
abundance: NA
v_gene: TRBV5-4
j_gene: TRBJ2-1
CDR3nt: TGTGCCAGCAGCTCGGACGGGGGCAAGTTCTTC
CDR3aa: CASSSDGGKFF

d_gene: NA
abundance: NA
v_gene: TRBV6-6
j_gene: TRBJ1-3
CDR3nt: TGTGCCACCTGCGACAGGCTCCTCTCTGGAAACACCATATATTTT
CDR3aa: CATCDRLLSGNTIYF

d_gene: TRBD1
abundance: NA
v_gene: TRBV6-5
j_gene: TRBJ2-1
CDR3nt: TGTGCCAGCAGTGGGACAGGCCGGACCTACAATGAGCAGTTCTTC
CDR3aa: CASSGTGRTYNEQFF

d_gene: TRBD2
abundance: once
v_gene: TRBV9
j_gene: TRBJ2-3
CDR3nt: TGTGCCAGCAGCGTATTAGCGGGAGCTGGTCTGGGCACAGATACGCAGTATTTT
CDR3aa: CASSVLAGAGLGTDTQYF

d_gene: NA
abundance: NA
v_gene: TRBV20-1
j_gene: TRBJ2-7
CDR3nt: TGCAGTGCCCGAGGGGGCTACGAGCAGTACTTC
CDR3aa: CSARGGYEQYF

d_gene: TRBD1
abundance: once
v_gene: TRBV7-2
j_gene: TRBJ1-1
CDR3nt: TGTGCCAGCAGCTTGTCTCAGGGGGCGAACACTGAAGCTTTCTTT
CDR3aa: CASSLSQGANTEAFF

d_gene: NA
abundance: NA
v_gene: TRBV7-7
j_gene: TRBJ2-2
CDR3nt: TGTGCTAGCAGCTTAGCGGCCGGGGCCGACTCCGGGGAGCTGTTTTTT
CDR3aa: CASSLAAGADSGELFF

d_gene: NA
abundance: NA
v_gene: TRBV9
j_gene: TRBJ2-1
CDR3nt: TGTGCCAGCAGCGCCCGGACAGTTCTGACCAATGAGCAGTTCTTC
CDR3aa: CASSARTVLTNEQFF

d_gene: TRBD1
abundance: NA
v_gene: TRBV7-9
j_gene: TRBJ2-5
CDR3nt: TGTGCCAGCAGCCTAAGGACAGGGGTCCAAGAGACCCAGTACTTC
CDR3aa: CASSLRTGVQETQYF

d_gene: TRBD1
abundance: NA
v_gene: TRBV7-9
j_gene: TRBJ1-4
CDR3nt: TGTGCCAGCAGCTTAGGAGCAGGGGGCAGGAATGAAAAACTGTTTTTT
CDR3aa: CASSLGAGGRNEKLFF

d_gene: TRBD2
abundance: NA
v_gene: TRBV19
j_gene: TRBJ2-1
CDR3nt: TGTGCCAGTAGTATTCCCGGGACTACGACATACAATGAGCAGTTCTTC
CDR3aa: CASSIPGTTTYNEQFF

d_gene: TRBD2
abundance: NA
v_gene: TRBV6-1
j_gene: TRBJ2-1
CDR3nt: TGTGCCAGCAGTGAAACTAGCGGGGTGGGTAATGAGCAGTTCTTC
CDR3aa: CASSETSGVGNEQFF

d_gene: TRBD1
abundance: NA
v_gene: TRBV9
j_gene: TRBJ1-5
CDR3nt: TGTGCCAGCAGCGTTACAGGGGTTGGTCAGCCCCAGCATTTT
CDR3aa: CASSVTGVGQPQHF

d_gene: TRBD1
abundance: NA
v_gene: TRBV19
j_gene: TRBJ2-1
CDR3nt: TGTGCCAGTAGTATGGGGACAGGGTCCAATGAGCAGTTCTTC
CDR3aa: CASSMGTGSNEQFF

d_gene: NA
abundance: NA
v_gene: TRBV25-1
j_gene: TRBJ1-1
CDR3nt: TGTGCCAGCAGTGTGGGACCGACCACAATTGAAGCTTTCTTT
CDR3aa: CASSVGPTTIEAFF

d_gene: TRBD1
abundance: NA
v_gene: TRBV14
j_gene: TRBJ1-1
CDR3nt: TGTGCCAGCAGCCAAGGTTTGGGACAGGGTGAACAGAACACTGAAGCTTTCTTT
CDR3aa: CASSQGLGQGEQNTEAFF

d_gene: NA
abundance: NA
v_gene: TRBV18
j_gene: TRBJ2-3
CDR3nt: TGTGCCAGCTCAGAGGGAGTGTCAGATACGCAGTATTTT
CDR3aa: CASSEGVSDTQYF

d_gene: TRBD1
abundance: NA
v_gene: TRBV19
j_gene: TRBJ2-5
CDR3nt: TGTGCCAGTAGTCCGGACAGGAATCAAGAGACCCAGTACTTC
CDR3aa: CASSPDRNQETQYF

d_gene: TRBD1
abundance: NA
v_gene: TRBV4-3
j_gene: TRBJ1-5
CDR3nt: TGCGCCAGCAGCCAGACAGGGTTGGATCAGCCCCAGCATTTT
CDR3aa: CASSQTGLDQPQHF

d_gene: NA
abundance: NA
v_gene: TRBV9
j_gene: TRBJ2-1
CDR3nt: TGTGCCAGCAGCGTAGGGGGGAACAGCCTGTACAATGAGCAGTTCTTC
CDR3aa: CASSVGGNSLYNEQFF

d_gene: NA
abundance: NA
v_gene: TRBV18
j_gene: TRBJ2-7
CDR3nt: TGTGCCAGCTCACCTCGGGGGCAGAGCTCCTACGAGCAGTACTTC
CDR3aa: CASSPRGQSSYEQYF

d_gene: NA
abundance: NA
v_gene: TRBV19
j_gene: TRBJ2-5
CDR3nt: TGTGCCAGTAGTGGGCGGAACCAAGAGACCCAGTACTTC
CDR3aa: CASSGRNQETQYF

d_gene: NA
abundance: NA
v_gene: TRBV25-1
j_gene: TRBJ1-3
CDR3nt: TGTGCCAGCAGTTTACAGGGTGGCACCATATATTTT
CDR3aa: CASSLQGGTIYF

d_gene: NA
abundance: NA
v_gene: TRBV28
j_gene: TRBJ2-3
CDR3nt: TGTGCCAGCAGCCCGCGGGGTATCAGTGATACGCAGTATTTT
CDR3aa: CASSPRGISDTQYF

d_gene: NA
abundance: NA
v_gene: TRBV7-9
j_gene: TRBJ2-7
CDR3nt: TGTGCCAGCAGCTTCATGGGCGAGCAGTACTTC
CDR3aa: CASSFMGEQYF

d_gene: TRBD1
abundance: NA
v_gene: TRBV18
j_gene: TRBJ2-4
CDR3nt: TGTGCCAGCTCACCAGGGGACAGGATTAAAAACATTCAGTACTTC
CDR3aa: CASSPGDRIKNIQYF

d_gene: NA
abundance: NA
v_gene: TRBV7-9
j_gene: TRBJ1-2
CDR3nt: TGTGCCAGCAGCTTCGAATCGGGGGGCGCCTATGGCTACACCTTC
CDR3aa: CASSFESGGAYGYTF

d_gene: NA
abundance: NA
v_gene: TRBV6-1
j_gene: TRBJ2-3
CDR3nt: TGTGCCTGCCACCTGGCAGTCACAGATACGCAGTATTTT
CDR3aa: CACHLAVTDTQYF

d_gene: TRBD1
abundance: NA
v_gene: TRBV29-1
j_gene: TRBJ1-1
CDR3nt: TGCAGCGTTGGCAGGGGGGCGGACACTGAAGCTTTCTTT
CDR3aa: CSVGRGADTEAFF

d_gene: TRBD2
abundance: NA
v_gene: TRBV7-9
j_gene: TRBJ2-1
CDR3nt: TGTGCCAGCAGCTTAGGGACTAGCGGGAGCAACAATGAGCAGTTCTTC
CDR3aa: CASSLGTSGSNNEQFF

d_gene: NA
abundance: NA
v_gene: TRBV4-3
j_gene: TRBJ1-1
CDR3nt: TGCGCCAGCAGCCCCTCCATGAACACTGAAGCTTTCTTT
CDR3aa: CASSPSMNTEAFF

d_gene: NA
abundance: NA
v_gene: TRBV27
j_gene: TRBJ1-5
CDR3nt: TGTGCCAGCAGTTTAGTTTCCCTCGGCAATCAGCCCCAGCATTTT
CDR3aa: CASSLVSLGNQPQHF

d_gene: NA
abundance: NA
v_gene: TRBV30
j_gene: TRBJ1-2
CDR3nt: TGTGCCCTAGGCCCCCTTGGCTACACCTTC
CDR3aa: CALGPLGYTF

d_gene: NA
abundance: NA
v_gene: TRBV29-1
j_gene: TRBJ2-3
CDR3nt: TGCAGCGTAGTGGGGCGCGTGACAGATACGCAGTATTTT
CDR3aa: CSVVGRVTDTQYF

d_gene: TRBD2
abundance: NA
v_gene: TRBV6-6
j_gene: TRBJ2-1
CDR3nt: TGTGCCAGCCGACTAGCGGGAGGCAATGAGCAGTTCTTC
CDR3aa: CASRLAGGNEQFF

d_gene: TRBD1
abundance: NA
v_gene: TRBV30
j_gene: TRBJ2-3
CDR3nt: TGTGCCTGGGGACAGGGTTCTAGCACAGATACGCAGTATTTT
CDR3aa: CAWGQGSSTDTQYF

d_gene: NA
abundance: NA
v_gene: TRBV18
j_gene: TRBJ2-5
CDR3nt: TGTGCCAGCGCATCCATGGGCGGCCAGAAGACCCAGTACTTC
CDR3aa: CASASMGGQKTQYF

d_gene: NA
abundance: NA
v_gene: TRBV6-5
j_gene: TRBJ1-1
CDR3nt: TGTGCCAGCAGGGGGAAGTCGTGGAACGCTGAAGCTTTCTTT
CDR3aa: CASRGKSWNAEAFF

d_gene: NA
abundance: NA
v_gene: TRBV29-1
j_gene: TRBJ1-1
CDR3nt: TGCAGCGTTGGGGGTAGGGGGAAGGTGACTGAAGCTTTCTTT
CDR3aa: CSVGGRGKVTEAFF

d_gene: TRBD1
abundance: NA
v_gene: TRBV28
j_gene: TRBJ2-7
CDR3nt: TGTGCCAGCAGTTTGGGGACAGGGGGCCTCGAGCAGTACTTC
CDR3aa: CASSLGTGGLEQYF

d_gene: NA
abundance: once
v_gene: TRBV18
j_gene: TRBJ1-5
CDR3nt: TGTGCCAGCTCTTTAACTAGCAATCAGCCCCAGCATTTT
CDR3aa: CASSLTSNQPQHF

d_gene: TRBD1
abundance: NA
v_gene: TRBV6-4
j_gene: TRBJ2-3
CDR3nt: TGTGCCAGCAGTCCTAGGACAGGGGTCACAGATACGCAGTATTTT
CDR3aa: CASSPRTGVTDTQYF